The 15 T cell receptor beta chains given below trace back to one sample, sequenced in a study of T cell responses to AZD1222 COVID-19 vaccine. The data were produced by immunoSEQ multiplex PCR, yet TCRdb's version contains in-frame clones alone and is incomplete. This repertoire shows some 120,000 clones, around 82% found once; its top ten account for approximately 6.2%. The sequenced sample was peripheral blood, obtained on day 0 of AZD1222 vaccination. The receptors derive from an adult in good health.

The chain couples TRBV6-6 to TRBJ1-2, with 7 bases that match TRBD1. In germline, CDR1 is MNHNY, CDR2 SVGAGI (reference sequence). The CDR3 spans 14 residues. Trimming at V came to 7 bases and at J to 4 bases, leaving 9 bases not matched to a gene. CDR3 in amino acids: CASTLGQATYGYTF. CDR3 sequence (DNA): TGTGCCAGCACCCTCGGACAGGCGACCTATGGCTACACCTTC.

This chain joins TRBV28 and TRBJ1-2, with 7 bases matching TRBD1. Germline V CDR1 and CDR2: MDHEN, SYDVKM. Trimming cost V 3 bases and J 2 bases; bases outside gene matches: 15. There are 18 residues in the CDR3. The CDR3 DNA reads as TGTGCCAGCAGTTTGGGTTCACAGGGGTGGATCGAGAACTATGGCTACACCTTC. Amino acid sequence: CASSLGSQGWIENYGYTF.

V and J are TRBV19 and TRBJ2-7, with a possible D match to TRBD2 (6 bases). The CDR3 has 14 amino acids. Looked up from germline, CDR1 is LNHDA and CDR2 is SQIVND (reference sequence). Trimming left V 5 bases short and J 6 bases short, with 17 bases between. The chain's CDR3 is CASSRVGWEAEQYF. The CDR3 region has the DNA TGTGCCAGTAGTCGCGTAGGGTGGGAGGCCGAGCAGTACTTC.

The chain combines TRBV5-6 with TRBJ2-6, with D uncertain. The CDR3 runs 14 residues. Trimming took off 0 bases at V and 4 bases at J, with 5 bases between the two ends. Germline loops: CDR1 SGHDT, CDR2 YYEEEE. The CDR3 coding sequence is TGTGCCAGCAGCTTGGGTGGCGGGGCCAACGTCCTGACTTTC. Translated, it gives CASSLGGGANVLTF.

This chain uses TRBV12-3 or TRBV12-4 with TRBJ1-1; D is unresolved. There are 12 residues in the CDR3. The V gene lost 5 bases and the J gene lost 8 bases, with 12 bases spanning the gap. CDR3 sequence (DNA): TGTGCCAGCAGTCTTACCACCCGGGAAGCTTTCTTT. It specifies CASSLTTREAFF.

This clone was seen once. The chain carries TRBV12-3 or TRBV12-4 and TRBJ1-1; D call uncertain. Trimming stripped 3 bases from V and 1 base from J, with 6 bases between. This CDR3 contains 13 residues. The CDR3 nucleotides are TGTGCCAGCAGTTTTGTACGGAACACTGAAGCTTTCTTT. As protein: CASSFVRNTEAFF.

The chain links TRBV5-6 to TRBJ1-1, with D possibly matching TRBD1 (6 bases). Trimming shortened V by 0 bases and J by 1 base, and 10 bases separated the two germline ends. The CDR3 is 15 residues long. CDR1 SGHDT and CDR2 YYEEEE come from the germline V gene. In DNA, the CDR3 is TGTGCCAGCAGCTTGGGTTGGGGGCGGAACACTGAAGCTTTCTTT. The encoded protein is CASSLGWGRNTEAFF.

The rearrangement uses TRBV14 and TRBJ2-7, with a possible D match to TRBD1 (5 bases). The V end was cut by 4 bases, the J end by 4 bases, with 8 bases between. Germline CDR1 is SGHDN and CDR2 is FVKESK. The CDR3 length is 12 residues. In DNA, the CDR3 is TGTGCCAGCAGCCCCCAGGGTTACGAGCAGTACTTC. It is translated as CASSPQGYEQYF.

The gene calls are TRBV7-8 and TRBJ2-1, with 13 bases fitting TRBD2. The V gene end was trimmed by 5 bases and the J gene end by 13 bases; junction bases not matched to a gene: 11. Germline assignment: CDR1 SGHVS and CDR2 FQNEAQ. The CDR3 length is 15 residues. The CDR3, as DNA: TGTGCCAGCAGCCAGCGGACTAGCGGGGGTTTAAATCAGTTCTTC. It specifies CASSQRTSGGLNQFF.

The chain links TRBV12-3 or TRBV12-4 to TRBJ1-1; TRBD1 might be the D (5 bases). The ends were cut back, 0 bases at V and 3 bases at J, with 5 bases in the middle. This CDR3 spans 13 amino acids. The CDR3 region has the DNA TGTGCCAGCAGTTTAGCAGGGGACACTGAAGCTTTCTTT. Amino acids: CASSLAGDTEAFF.

The chain is built from TRBV11-2 and TRBJ1-1, with no clear D. The V and J ends lost 1 base and 5 bases respectively, with 5 bases between them. The CDR3 is 12 amino acids. CDR1 is SGHAT and CDR2 is FQNNGV in the germline V gene. DNA for the CDR3: TGTGCCAGCAGCTTAGCCGGGACTGAAGCTTTCTTT. It yields the protein CASSLAGTEAFF.

This chain connects TRBV21-1 to TRBJ2-7; the D call TRBD1 from the table was never checked on the DNA. TRBV21-1 is a pseudogene segment. The CDR3 runs to 15 residues. CDR3 residues: CASSDPRQGENEQYF. CDR3 DNA: TGTGCCAGCAGCGATCCGCGACAGGGCGAGAACGAGCAGTACTTC.

The gene calls are TRBV15 and TRBJ1-1; 12 bases agree with TRBD1. From germline, CDR1 is LNHNV and CDR2 YYDKDF (reference sequence). The CDR3 totals 18 residues. Trimming removed 4 bases from V and 1 base from J; junction bases left unmatched: 10. CDR3 in DNA: TGTGCCACCAGCAAAGGGACAGGGGGCAGTTGGGGGAACACTGAAGCTTTCTTT. Amino acid sequence: CATSKGTGGSWGNTEAFF.

V is TRBV28 and J is TRBJ1-1; D unresolved. V was pared by 6 bases and J by 5 bases, with 22 bases between. There are 16 residues in the CDR3. Germline V lookup: CDR1 MDHEN, CDR2 SYDVKM. CDR3 in DNA: TGTGCCAGCAGGCTCTCATTACTCTCGGACGGGACTGAAGCTTTCTTT. Protein: CASRLSLLSDGTEAFF.

This chain uses TRBV24-1 with TRBJ1-4; D remains unclear. CDR3 length: 11 amino acids. Trimming removed 7 bases from V and 8 bases from J, with 7 bases in between. The germline V gene encodes CDR1 KGHDR and CDR2 SFDVKD. The CDR3 spells CATSDREKLFF. The CDR3, as DNA: TGTGCCACCAGCGATCGGGAAAAACTGTTTTTT.